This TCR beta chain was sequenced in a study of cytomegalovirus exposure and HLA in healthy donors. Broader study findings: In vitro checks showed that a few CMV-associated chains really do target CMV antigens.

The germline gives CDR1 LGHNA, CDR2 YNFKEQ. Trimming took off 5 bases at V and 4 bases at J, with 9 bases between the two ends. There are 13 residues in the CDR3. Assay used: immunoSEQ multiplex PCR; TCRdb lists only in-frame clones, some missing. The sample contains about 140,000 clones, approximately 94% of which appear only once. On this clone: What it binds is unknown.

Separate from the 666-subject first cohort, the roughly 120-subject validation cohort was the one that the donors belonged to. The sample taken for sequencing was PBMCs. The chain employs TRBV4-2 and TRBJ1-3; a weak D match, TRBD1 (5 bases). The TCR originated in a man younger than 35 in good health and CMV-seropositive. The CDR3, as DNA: TGTGCCAGCAGCTTAGACAGCGGAAACACCATATATTTT. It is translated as CASSLDSGNTIYF.